These 14 T cell receptor beta chains share one sample of origin, sequenced in a study of OX40 agonist ivuxolimab in advanced cancers. The protocol was immunoSEQ multiplex PCR, while the TCRdb copy is restricted to in-frame clones and leaves out a portion. Of roughly 41,000 clones in the sample, approximately 89% were seen once. The input for sequencing was CD4+ or CD8+ T cells sorted from blood, taken in a trial of the OX40 agonist ivuxolimab. Every receptor here comes from an adult with an advanced solid tumor such as melanoma, head and neck, liver or kidney cancer.

The J gene is TRBJ2-7, the V gene TRBV21-1; the DNA was not used to check the table's D call, TRBD1. TRBV21-1 counts as a pseudogene. CDR3 length: 17 residues. The CDR3: CASSKAHRTGGKGEQYF. The CDR3 bases are TGTGCCAGCAGCAAAGCCCATCGCACAGGGGGCAAGGGGGAGCAGTACTTC.

The genes are TRBV5-1 and TRBJ2-7; possibly TRBD2 for D (7 bases). The ends were cut back, 0 bases at V and 6 bases at J, with 13 bases in the middle. This CDR3 has 14 residues. Germline CDR1 is SGHRS and CDR2 is YFSETQ. The CDR3 protein is CASSLASGGLEQYF. DNA for the CDR3: TGCGCCAGCAGCTTGGCCTCGGGGGGCCTCGAGCAGTACTTC.

V and J are TRBV27 and TRBJ2-7; 9 bases match TRBD1. The CDR3 is 17 residues long. J lost 3 bases, V lost 2 bases, and 11 bases had no gene match. The germline V gene has CDR1 MNHEY and CDR2 SMNVEV (reference sequence). Here the CDR3 DNA reads TGTGCCAGCAGTTTAAGCTCCGGGACAGGGATACACTACGAGCAGTACTTC. Residues: CASSLSSGTGIHYEQYF.

The rearrangement uses TRBV14 and TRBJ2-7, with D perhaps matching TRBD1 or TRBD2 (7 bases each). The germline gives CDR1 SGHDN, CDR2 FVKESK. V was trimmed by 4 bases and J by 3 bases, leaving 19 bases between them. The CDR3 contains 16 residues. The CDR3 region is CASSPQGGSRSYEQYF. The CDR3 nucleotides are TGTGCCAGCAGCCCTCAGGGGGGGTCGAGGAGCTACGAGCAGTACTTC.

V usage is TRBV27 and J usage is TRBJ1-1; D perhaps matches TRBD1 (5 bases). The germline V and J ends were trimmed by 4 bases and 4 bases, with 10 bases remaining between them. Per germline, CDR1 MNHEY and CDR2 SMNVEV (reference sequence). The CDR3 loop spans 13 amino acids. This chain's CDR3 is CASSWGKGTEAFF. The CDR3, as DNA: TGTGCCAGCAGTTGGGGGAAAGGCACTGAAGCTTTCTTT.

The chain joins TRBV19 to TRBJ2-5, with D perhaps TRBD2 (5 bases). The CDR3 loop spans 16 amino acids. Trimming pared 2 bases from V and 5 bases from J, leaving 18 bases between. The germline V gene has CDR1 LNHDA and CDR2 SQIVND (reference sequence). The CDR3 spells CASSISSGPAGETQYF. In DNA, the CDR3 is TGTGCCAGTAGTATAAGCTCCGGGCCGGCGGGCGAGACCCAGTACTTC. The entire variable domain, with the rest obtained from reference TRBV19 and TRBJ2-5, is as follows: DGGITQSPKYLFRKEGQNVTLSCEQNLNHDAMYWYRQDPGQGLRLIYYSQIVNDFQKGDIAEGYSVSREKKESFPLTVTSAQKNPTAFYLCASSISSGPAGETQYFGPGTRLLVL.

The V and J genes are TRBV4-3 and TRBJ2-1; weak D call: TRBD2 (6 bases). V gave up 0 bases and J gave up 2 bases, with 8 bases separating them. Germline CDR1 and CDR2: LGHNA and YSLEER. CDR3 length equals 15 residues. The CDR3 bases are TGCGCCAGCAGCCAAGACTCGGGGGCCTACAATGAGCAGTTCTTC. Translating it yields CASSQDSGAYNEQFF.

The gene calls are TRBV6-5 and TRBJ1-5; the D is unclear. Trimming took 4 bases from V and 3 from J, leaving 7 bases between them. Germline assignment: CDR1 MNHEY and CDR2 SVGAGI. The CDR3 totals 13 residues. The DNA for the CDR3 is TGTGCCAGCAGTTTGGGTAACAATCAGCCCCAGCATTTT. Its translation: CASSLGNNQPQHF.

J is TRBJ1-2 and V is TRBV27; D is uncertain. V lost 3 bases and J lost 6, with 14 bases in between. This CDR3 has 14 residues. CDR1 is MNHEY and CDR2 is SMNVEV in the germline V gene (reference sequence). The CDR3 here is CASSLDGPGDGYTF. The CDR3, as DNA: TGTGCCAGCAGTTTGGACGGGCCTGGCGATGGCTACACCTTC.

In its sample, this clone is large. V usage is TRBV9 and J usage is TRBJ1-1, with a possible D match to TRBD1 (5 bases). The germline V and J ends were trimmed by 3 bases and 3 bases, with 15 bases remaining between them. CDR1 SGDLS and CDR2 YYNGEE come from the germline V gene. There are 15 residues in the CDR3. The CDR3 reads CASSDQGLGDTEAFF. CDR3 nucleotide sequence: TGTGCCAGCAGCGACCAGGGTTTAGGGGACACTGAAGCTTTCTTT.

The gene calls are TRBV5-5 and TRBJ1-1; a weak D match, TRBD1 (5 bases). The germline V and J ends were trimmed by 0 bases and 0 bases, with 12 bases remaining between them. From germline, CDR1 is SGHKS and CDR2 YYEKEE (reference sequence). CDR3 length equals 16 residues. The CDR3 DNA is TGTGCCAGCAGCTTGGGCTCGCGACAGTTGAACACTGAAGCTTTCTTT. Its translation is CASSLGSRQLNTEAFF.

The CDR3 region has the DNA TGTGCCAGCAGCCCCAGGGGGGGCAATCAGCCCCAGCATTTT. It codes for CASSPRGGNQPQHF. V and J are TRBV7-9 and TRBJ1-5, with TRBD1 matching over 7 bases. Germline CDR1 SEHNR, CDR2 FQNEAQ (reference sequence). Trimming removed 5 bases from V and 2 bases from J; junction bases left unmatched: 3. The CDR3 has 14 amino acids. Drawing the rest from reference TRBV7-9 and TRBJ1-5, the complete variable domain is DTGVSQNPRHKITKRGQNVTFRCDPISEHNRLYWYRQTLGQGPEFLTYFQNEAQLEKSRLLSDRFSAERPKGSFSTLEIQRTEQGDSAMYLCASSPRGGNQPQHFGDGTRLSIL.

This chain connects TRBV7-9 to TRBJ2-5, with 7 bases fitting TRBD1. Germline CDR1 and CDR2: SEHNR and FQNEAQ (reference sequence). Trimming took 5 bases from V and 5 from J; bases not matched to a gene: 11. The CDR3 consists of 15 residues. The CDR3 here is CASSTYKFRGETQYF. The CDR3 DNA reads TGTGCCAGCAGCACCTACAAGTTCAGGGGGGAGACCCAGTACTTC. Full variable domain (outside the CDR3, taken from reference TRBV7-9 and TRBJ2-5): DTGVSQNPRHKITKRGQNVTFRCDPISEHNRLYWYRQTLGQGPEFLTYFQNEAQLEKSRLLSDRFSAERPKGSFSTLEIQRTEQGDSAMYLCASSTYKFRGETQYFGPGTRLLVL.

V and J are TRBV5-1 and TRBJ1-4, with D uncertain. The CDR3 consists of 15 residues. V was clipped by 0 bases and J by 1 base, with 7 bases between them. CDR1 and CDR2 from the germline V gene are SGHRS and YFSETQ. The DNA of the CDR3 is TGCGCCAGCAGCTTGGAGGGAGAAACTAATGAAAAACTGTTTTTT. Encoded protein: CASSLEGETNEKLFF.